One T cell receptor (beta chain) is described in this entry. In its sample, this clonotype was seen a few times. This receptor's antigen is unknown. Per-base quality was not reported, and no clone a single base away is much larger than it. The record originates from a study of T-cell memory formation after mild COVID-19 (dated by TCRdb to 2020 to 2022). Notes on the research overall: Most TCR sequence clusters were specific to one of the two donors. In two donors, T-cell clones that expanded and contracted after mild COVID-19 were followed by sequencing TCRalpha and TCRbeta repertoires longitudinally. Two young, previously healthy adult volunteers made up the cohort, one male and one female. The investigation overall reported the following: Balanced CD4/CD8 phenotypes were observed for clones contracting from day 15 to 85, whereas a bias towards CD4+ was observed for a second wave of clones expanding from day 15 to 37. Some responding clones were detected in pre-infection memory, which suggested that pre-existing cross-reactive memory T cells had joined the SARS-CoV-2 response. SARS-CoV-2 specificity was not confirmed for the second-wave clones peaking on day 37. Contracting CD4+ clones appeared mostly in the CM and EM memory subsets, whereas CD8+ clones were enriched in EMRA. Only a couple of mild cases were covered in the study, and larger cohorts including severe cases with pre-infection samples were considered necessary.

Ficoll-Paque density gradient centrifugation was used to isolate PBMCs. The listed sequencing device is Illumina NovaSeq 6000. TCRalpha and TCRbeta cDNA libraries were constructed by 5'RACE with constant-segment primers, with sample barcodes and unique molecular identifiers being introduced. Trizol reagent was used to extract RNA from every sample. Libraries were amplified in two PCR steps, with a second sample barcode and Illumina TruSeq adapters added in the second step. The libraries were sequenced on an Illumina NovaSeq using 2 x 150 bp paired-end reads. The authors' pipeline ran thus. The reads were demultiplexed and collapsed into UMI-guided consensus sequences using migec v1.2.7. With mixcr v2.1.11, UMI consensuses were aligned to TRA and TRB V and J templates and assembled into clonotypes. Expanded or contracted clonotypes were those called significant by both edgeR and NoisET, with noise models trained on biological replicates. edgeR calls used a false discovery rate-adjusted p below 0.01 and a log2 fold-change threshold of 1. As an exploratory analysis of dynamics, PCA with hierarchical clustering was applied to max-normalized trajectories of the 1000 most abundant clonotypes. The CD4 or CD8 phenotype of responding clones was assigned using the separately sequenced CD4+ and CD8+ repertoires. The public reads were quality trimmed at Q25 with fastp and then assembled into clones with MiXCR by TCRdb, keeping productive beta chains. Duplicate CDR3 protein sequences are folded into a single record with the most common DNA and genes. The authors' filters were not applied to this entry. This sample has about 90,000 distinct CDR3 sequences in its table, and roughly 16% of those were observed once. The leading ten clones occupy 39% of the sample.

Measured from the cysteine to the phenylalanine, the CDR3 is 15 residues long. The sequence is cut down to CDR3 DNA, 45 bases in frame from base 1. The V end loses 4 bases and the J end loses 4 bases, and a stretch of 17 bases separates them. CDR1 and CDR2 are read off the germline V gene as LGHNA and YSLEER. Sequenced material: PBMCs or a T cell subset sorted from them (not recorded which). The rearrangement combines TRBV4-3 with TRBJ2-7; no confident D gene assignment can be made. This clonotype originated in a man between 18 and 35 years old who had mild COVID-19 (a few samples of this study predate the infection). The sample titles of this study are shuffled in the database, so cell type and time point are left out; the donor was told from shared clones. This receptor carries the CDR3 CASSPKGLDGYEQYF. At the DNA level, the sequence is TGCGCCAGCAGCCCGAAGGGCCTGGATGGGTACGAGCAGTACTTC.